This T cell receptor beta chain stems from a study of T cell repertoires in cytomegalovirus infection. Study conclusions and caveats: In two of eight donors, the top clonotype was HLA-C-restricted CMV-specific. Carriers of CMV and the relevant HLA type were discriminated by public TCR beta frequency.

Using its own MiXCR run on the reads, TCRdb lists one record per CDR3 protein. The sample contains hundreds of thousands of distinct CDR3 sequences, about 42% of which appear only once. The germline V gene encodes CDR1 MNHEY and CDR2 SMNVEV (reference sequence). Between the trimmed V and J ends, which lost 6 bases and 6 bases, there was a span of 21 bases. This CDR3 is 16 amino acids long. With respect to this clonotype: The target antigen is unknown.

This specimen was cultured PBMCs, taken from culture after CMV antigen stimulation. J is TRBJ2-1 and V is TRBV27; a possible D gene is TRBD2 (5 bases). This clonotype originated in a human donor in good health (CMV status not recorded). Some clones in this sample may be carry-over from other donors' samples. The CDR3 coding sequence is TGTGCCAGCAGCTTTAGGCTAGCTGGTAGGGCCAATGAGCAGTTCTTC. Residues: CASSFRLAGRANEQFF.